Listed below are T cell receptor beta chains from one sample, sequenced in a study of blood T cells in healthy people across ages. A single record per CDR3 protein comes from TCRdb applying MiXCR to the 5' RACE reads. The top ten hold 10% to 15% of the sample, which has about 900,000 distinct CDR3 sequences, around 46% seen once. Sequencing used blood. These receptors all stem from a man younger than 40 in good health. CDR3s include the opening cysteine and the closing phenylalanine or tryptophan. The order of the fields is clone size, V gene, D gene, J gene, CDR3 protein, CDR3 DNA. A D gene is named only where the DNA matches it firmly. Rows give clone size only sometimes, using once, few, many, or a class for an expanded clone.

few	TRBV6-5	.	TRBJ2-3	CASSDPGLDTQYF	TGTGCCAGCAGTGACCCGGGTCTCGATACGCAGTATTTT
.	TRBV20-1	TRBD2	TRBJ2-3	CSAQDSGTSGSTDTQYF	TGCAGTGCTCAAGATTCCGGGACTAGTGGCTCCACAGATACGCAGTATTTT
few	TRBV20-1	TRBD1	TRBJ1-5	CSAHLSTDRGNQPQHF	TGCAGTGCCCATCTTTCGACGGACAGGGGAAATCAGCCCCAGCATTTT
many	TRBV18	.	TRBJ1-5	CASSPDRNNQPQHF	TGTGCCAGCTCACCGGACAGAAACAATCAGCCCCAGCATTTT
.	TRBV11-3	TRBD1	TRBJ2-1	CASSPFDRGGYNEQFF	TGTGCCAGCAGCCCATTCGACAGGGGTGGGTACAATGAGCAGTTCTTC
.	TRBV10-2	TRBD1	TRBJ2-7	CASSEPWTGGAYEQYF	TGCGCCAGCAGTGAGCCTTGGACAGGGGGAGCATACGAGCAGTACTTC
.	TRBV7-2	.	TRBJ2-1	CASSSSNRETQFF	TGTGCCAGCAGCTCGTCGAACAGGGAGACCCAGTTCTTC
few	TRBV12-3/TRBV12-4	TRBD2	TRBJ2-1	CASSGGGYYNEQFF	TGTGCCAGCAGTGGCGGGGGGTACTACAATGAGCAGTTCTTC
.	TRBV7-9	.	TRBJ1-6	CASSNRQDNSPLHF	TGTGCCAGCAGCAACCGACAGGATAATTCACCCCTCCACTTT
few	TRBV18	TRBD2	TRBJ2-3	CASSPPERGSLDTQYF	TGTGCCAGCTCACCACCAGAGCGGGGGAGCCTAGATACGCAGTATTTT
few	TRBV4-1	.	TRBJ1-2	CASSQGGSTYGYTF	TGCGCCAGCAGCCAAGGGGGTTCCACCTATGGCTACACCTTC
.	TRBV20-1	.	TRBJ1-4	CSADQRGLSNEKLFF	TGCAGTGCCGATCAGAGAGGATTGTCTAATGAAAAACTGTTTTTT
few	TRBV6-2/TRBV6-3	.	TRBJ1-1	CASSYGGRRTEAFF	TGTGCCAGCAGTTACGGGGGGCGCCGGACTGAAGCTTTCTTT
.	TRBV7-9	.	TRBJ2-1	CASMLGARNEQFF	TGTGCCAGCATGTTGGGGGCGCGTAATGAGCAGTTCTTC
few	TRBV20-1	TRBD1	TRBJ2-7	CSASGLRQGPFGEQYF	TGCAGTGCTAGTGGACTTCGACAGGGCCCCTTTGGGGAGCAGTACTTC
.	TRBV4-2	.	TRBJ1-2	CASSQDAAGTRYGYTF	TGTGCCAGCAGCCAAGACGCCGCCGGGACCAGGTATGGCTACACCTTC
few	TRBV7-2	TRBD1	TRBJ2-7	CASSAQTGKGEQYF	TGTGCCAGCAGCGCCCAGACAGGGAAAGGCGAGCAGTACTTC
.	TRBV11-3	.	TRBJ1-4	CASSHVVGTNEKLFF	TGTGCCAGCAGCCACGTCGTTGGGACTAATGAAAAACTGTTTTTT
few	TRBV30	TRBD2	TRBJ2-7	CASHRAGVLYEQYF	TGTGCCTCCCATAGAGCGGGGGTTCTCTACGAGCAGTACTTC
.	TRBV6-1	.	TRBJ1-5	CASTGGARQPQHF	TGTGCCAGCACTGGGGGGGCTCGTCAGCCCCAGCATTTT
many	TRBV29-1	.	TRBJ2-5	CSVETDQPQETQYF	TGCAGCGTTGAAACGGATCAGCCCCAAGAGACCCAGTACTTC
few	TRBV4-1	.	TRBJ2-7	CASSQRQHSYEQYF	TGCGCCAGCAGCCAGAGACAGCACTCCTACGAGCAGTACTTC